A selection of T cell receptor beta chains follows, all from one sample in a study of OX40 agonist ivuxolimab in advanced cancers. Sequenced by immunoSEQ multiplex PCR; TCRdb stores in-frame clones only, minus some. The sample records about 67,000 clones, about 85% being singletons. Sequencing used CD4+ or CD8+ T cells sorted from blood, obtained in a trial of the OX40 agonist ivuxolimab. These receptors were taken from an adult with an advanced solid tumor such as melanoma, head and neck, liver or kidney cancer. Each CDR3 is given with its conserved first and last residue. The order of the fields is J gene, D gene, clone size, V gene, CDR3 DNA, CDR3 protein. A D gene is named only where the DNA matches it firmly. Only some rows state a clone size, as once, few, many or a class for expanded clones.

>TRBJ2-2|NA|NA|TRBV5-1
TGCGCCAGCAGCGGGTTGGGAACCGGGGAGCTGTTTTTT
CASSGLGTGELFF
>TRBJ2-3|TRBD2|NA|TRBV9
TGTGCCAGCAGCGTATCTCTAGCGGGAGTAACAGATACGCAGTATTTT
CASSVSLAGVTDTQYF
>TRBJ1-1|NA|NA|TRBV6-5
TGTGCCAGCAGTAGGAGTGATTCAGAAGCTTTCTTT
CASSRSDSEAFF
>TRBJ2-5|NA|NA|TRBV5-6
TGTGCCAGCAGCCAATACCGGGACATTCGAGGGGCCCAGTACTTC
CASSQYRDIRGAQYF
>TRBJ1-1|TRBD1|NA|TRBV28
TGTGCCAGCAGTCAGGACAGGGTGGCTGAAGCTTTCTTT
CASSQDRVAEAFF
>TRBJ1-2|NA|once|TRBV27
TGTGCCAGCAGTTTTCACAAAAACTATGGCTACACCTTC
CASSFHKNYGYTF
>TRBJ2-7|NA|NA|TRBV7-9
TGTGCCAGCAGCGGGACGGCGTCCTACGAGCAGTACTTC
CASSGTASYEQYF
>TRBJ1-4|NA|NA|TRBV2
TGTGCCAGCACCCGCAGGGATGGTGAAAAACTGTTTTTT
CASTRRDGEKLFF
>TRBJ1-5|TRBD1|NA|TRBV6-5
TGTGCCAGCAGTCCCGGGACAGGGTTCAATCAGCCCCAGCATTTT
CASSPGTGFNQPQHF
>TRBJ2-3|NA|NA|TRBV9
TGTGCCAGCAACGCCGGAGAAACAGATACGCAGTATTTT
CASNAGETDTQYF
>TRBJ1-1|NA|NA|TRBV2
TGTGCCAGCAGTGATCTAAGGGGGGGGACTGAAGCTTTCTTT
CASSDLRGGTEAFF
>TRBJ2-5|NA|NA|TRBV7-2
TGTGCCAGCAGCTTATTCGAGTCAGAGACCCAGTACTTC
CASSLFESETQYF
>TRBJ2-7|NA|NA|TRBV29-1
TGCAGCGTTGAAGAGGGGTACGAGCAGTACTTC
CSVEEGYEQYF
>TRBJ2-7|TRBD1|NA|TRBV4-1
TGCGCCAGCAGCCAATCGGGACAGGGGGTCTACGAGCAGTACTTC
CASSQSGQGVYEQYF
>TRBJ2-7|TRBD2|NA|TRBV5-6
TGTGCCAGCAGCCCAGGGAGGGTCTCCTACGAGCAGTACTTC
CASSPGRVSYEQYF
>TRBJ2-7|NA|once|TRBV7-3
TGTGCCAGCAGCTTAATGGACGGCTCAGAGCAGTACTTC
CASSLMDGSEQYF
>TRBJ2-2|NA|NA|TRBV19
TGTGCCAGTAGTATATTGGGGAATGGGGAGCTGTTTTTT
CASSILGNGELFF
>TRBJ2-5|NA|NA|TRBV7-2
TGTGCCAGCAGCTTAAGTGAACAAGAGACCCAGTACTTC
CASSLSEQETQYF
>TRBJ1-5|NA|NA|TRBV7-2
TGTGCCAGCAGCTTAGGCAGGAATAGCAATCAGCCCCAGCATTTT
CASSLGRNSNQPQHF
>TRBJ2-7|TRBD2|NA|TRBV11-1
TGTGCCAGCAGCTTAGCCCGAGGCGGGAGCTACGAGCAGTACTTC
CASSLARGGSYEQYF
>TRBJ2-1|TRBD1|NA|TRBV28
TGTGCCAGCAGTTTCCAACTCGGGACAGCATACAATGAGCAGTTCTTC
CASSFQLGTAYNEQFF
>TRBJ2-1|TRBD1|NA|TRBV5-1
TGCGCCAGCAGCCTACAGGGGCGGAATGAGCAGTTCTTC
CASSLQGRNEQFF
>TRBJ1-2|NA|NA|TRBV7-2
TGTGCCAGCAGCCAGGTGTCCGGGACGAGGGGTGGCTACACCTTC
CASSQVSGTRGGYTF
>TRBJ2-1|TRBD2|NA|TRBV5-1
TGCGCCAGCAGCTTGGGAGCGGGACGGTGGAGTGAGCAGTTCTTC
CASSLGAGRWSEQFF
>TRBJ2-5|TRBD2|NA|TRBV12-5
TGTGCTAGTGGTTCTGGACTAGCGGGAGTCCAAGAGACCCAGTACTTC
CASGSGLAGVQETQYF
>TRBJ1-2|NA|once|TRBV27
TGTGCCAGCAGTGCTTTAGGATGGGGCTACACCTTC
CASSALGWGYTF
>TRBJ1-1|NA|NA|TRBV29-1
TGCAGCGTAGAACGACAGACCGCCAACACTGAAGCTTTCTTT
CSVERQTANTEAFF
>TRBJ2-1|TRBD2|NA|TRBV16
TGTGCCAGCAGCCAATCGCGGGGGGGCCGAAATGAGCAGTTCTTC
CASSQSRGGRNEQFF
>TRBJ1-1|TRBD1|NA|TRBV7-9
TGTGCCAGCAGCTCAGACAGGGGGCGCCCCGTTAGAAACACTGAAGCTTTCTTT
CASSSDRGRPVRNTEAFF
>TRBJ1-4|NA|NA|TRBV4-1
TGCGCCAGCAGCCAAGACGCAACTAATGAAAAACTGTTTTTT
CASSQDATNEKLFF
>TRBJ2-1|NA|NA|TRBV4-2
TGTGCCAGCAGCCAGTTAACCAGGGACAATGAGCAGTTCTTC
CASSQLTRDNEQFF
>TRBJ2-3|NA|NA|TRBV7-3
TGTGCCAGCAGCTCTCGGGCAGATACGCAGTATTTT
CASSSRADTQYF
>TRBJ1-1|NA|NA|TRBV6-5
TGTGCCAGCGGGTCCGGGGGGCTGTACACTGAAGCTTTCTTT
CASGSGGLYTEAFF
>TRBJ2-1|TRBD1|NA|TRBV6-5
TGTGCCAGCCGAGGGACAGGGGGCAATGAGCAGTTCTTC
CASRGTGGNEQFF
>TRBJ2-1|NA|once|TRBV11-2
TGTGCCAGCAGCTATAGCGACAATGAGCAGTTCTTC
CASSYSDNEQFF
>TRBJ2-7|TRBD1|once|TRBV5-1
TGCGCCAGCAGCTCAGGACAGGGTGGGGGCGAGCAGTACTTC
CASSSGQGGGEQYF
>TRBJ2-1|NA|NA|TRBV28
TGTGCCAGCAGTACATCACAGGGAGACAATGAGCAGTTCTTC
CASSTSQGDNEQFF
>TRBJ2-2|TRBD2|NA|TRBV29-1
TGCAGCGCCCGAGCTAGCGGGTTTAACACCGGGGAGCTGTTTTTT
CSARASGFNTGELFF
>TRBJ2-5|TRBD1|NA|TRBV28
TGTGCCAGCAGTTCCCCTTTCACAGGGGGCGCGAAAGAGACCCAGTACTTC
CASSSPFTGGAKETQYF
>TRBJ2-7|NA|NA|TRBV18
TGTGCCAGCTCACACGGAAGTTCCTACGAGCAGTACTTC
CASSHGSSYEQYF
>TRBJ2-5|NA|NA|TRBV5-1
TGCGCCAGCAGCCCTACATCGACCCAAGAGACCCAGTACTTC
CASSPTSTQETQYF
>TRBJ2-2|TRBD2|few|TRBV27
TGTGCCAGCAGTTTCCGGACTAGCGTGACACTCGGGGAGCTGTTTTTT
CASSFRTSVTLGELFF
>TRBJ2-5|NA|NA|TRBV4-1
TGCGCCAGCAGCCAAGGGACAGTGCGAGAGACCCAGTACTTC
CASSQGTVRETQYF
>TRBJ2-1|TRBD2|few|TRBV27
TGTGCCAGCAGTTCCTATAGCGGGGGAAAGGGCGGTGAGCAGTTCTTC
CASSSYSGGKGGEQFF
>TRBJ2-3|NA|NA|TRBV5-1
TGCGCCAGCAGGAGGGGATCTCAGGGGTACACAGATACGCAGTATTTT
CASRRGSQGYTDTQYF
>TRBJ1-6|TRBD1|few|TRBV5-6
TGTGCCAGCAGCTTGAGAGGACCGGGACAGGGGTATTCACCCCTCCACTTT
CASSLRGPGQGYSPLHF
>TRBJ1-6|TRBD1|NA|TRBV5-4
TGTGCCAGCAGCTACGGCAGGGGGCGAAATTCACCCCTCCACTTT
CASSYGRGRNSPLHF
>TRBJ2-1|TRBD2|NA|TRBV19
TGTGCCTCCAGGCTAGCGGCCTACAATGAGCAGTTCTTC
CASRLAAYNEQFF
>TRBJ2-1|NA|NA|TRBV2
TGTGCCTTAAAACGGGGGGCTAACAATGAGCAGTTCTTC
CALKRGANNEQFF
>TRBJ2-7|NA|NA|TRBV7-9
TGTGCCAGCAGCTTAGGACAGGTTTCCTACGAGCAGTACTTC
CASSLGQVSYEQYF
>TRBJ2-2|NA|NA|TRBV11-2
TGTGCCAGCAGCTTAGAGCCTCTGGGGGCAACCCCCGGGGAGCTGTTTTTT
CASSLEPLGATPGELFF
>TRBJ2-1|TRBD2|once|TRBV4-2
TGTGCCAGCAGCCGACAGCGGGAGGACACTTACAATGAGCAGTTCTTC
CASSRQREDTYNEQFF
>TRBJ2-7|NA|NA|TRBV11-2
TGTGCCAGCAGCTTACAGGCGGGGGAGCAGTACTTC
CASSLQAGEQYF
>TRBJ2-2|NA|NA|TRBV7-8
TGTGCCAGCAGCTTAGCGATATCAAACGGGGAGCTGTTTTTT
CASSLAISNGELFF